This TCR beta chain appears in the sequencing data of a study of blood T cell repertoires in COVID-19. Study context: Specimens from acute and convalescent COVID-19 originated in the United States, Italy and Spain. Nucleic acid was either cDNA or gDNA, and it came from T cells, B-cell-depleted T cells, or PBMCs.

CDR1 is LGHDT, CDR2 YNNKEL, per germline (reference sequence). V was clipped by 1 base and J by 5 bases; unmatched bases: 1. This CDR3 contains 16 residues. How the authors handled the data: Researchers report that nucleated cell counts were estimated from reference gene primer amplification. Data came from immunoSEQ multiplex PCR; TCRdb stores just in-frame clones and leaves some out. V, J and clone size are those of that table, while D and trimming were read from the DNA. The sample holds around 200,000 clones, almost 90% seen once. This TCR derives from a young man with active or convalescent COVID-19. The source material was peripheral blood. The chain combines TRBV3-1 (or the pseudogene TRBV3-2) with TRBJ2-1; 14 bases map to TRBD2. Here the CDR3 reads CASSQAGLAGDNEQFF. CDR3 DNA: TGTGCCAGCAGCCAAGCGGGACTAGCGGGGGACAATGAGCAGTTCTTC.